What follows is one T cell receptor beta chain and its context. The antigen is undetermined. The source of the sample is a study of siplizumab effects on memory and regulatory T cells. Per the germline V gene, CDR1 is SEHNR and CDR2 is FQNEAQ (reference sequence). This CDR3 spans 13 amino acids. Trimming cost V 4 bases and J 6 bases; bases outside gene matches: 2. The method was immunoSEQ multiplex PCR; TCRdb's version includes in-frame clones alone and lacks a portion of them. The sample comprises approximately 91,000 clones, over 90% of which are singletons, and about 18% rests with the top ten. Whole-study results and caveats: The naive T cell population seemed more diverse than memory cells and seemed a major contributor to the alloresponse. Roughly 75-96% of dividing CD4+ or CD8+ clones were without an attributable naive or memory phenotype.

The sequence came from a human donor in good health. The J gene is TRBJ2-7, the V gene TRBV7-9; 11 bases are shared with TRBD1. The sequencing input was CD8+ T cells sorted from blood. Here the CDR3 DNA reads TGTGCCAGCAGCTCCGGACAGGGGGCCGAGCAGTACTTC. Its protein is CASSSGQGAEQYF.